The count of the clone carrying this TCR beta chain is one. Its target is not known. Trimming removed 1 base from V and 9 bases from J, with 11 bases in between. Per germline, CDR1 SGHDT and CDR2 YYEEEE. The CDR3 runs to 12 residues. This sample is part of a study of cytomegalovirus exposure and HLA in healthy donors. The study's findings and limits: Reports showed the classifier diagnosing cytomegalovirus status with high specificity and sensitivity. In a later analysis, DRB1 alleles had the most associated TCRs; HLA-C alleles the fewest. HLA alleles showed associations with some 15,000 TCR beta sequences in a later analysis, at a 0.05 false discovery rate.

The primer mix had 60 Vbeta and 13 Jbeta primers. TCRdb's copy holds only in-frame clones and misses some; the assay was immunoSEQ multiplex PCR. The sample has roughly 170,000 clones, roughly 84% seen once. The origin of this receptor is a man aged 25 to 40 in good health and CMV-seronegative. Material for sequencing was PBMCs. The V and J genes are TRBV5-6 and TRBJ2-7, with D tentatively TRBD2 (6 bases). The CDR3 bases are TGTGCCAGCAGCTTGATGTCGGAGGGGCAGTACTTC. This sequence encodes CASSLMSEGQYF.